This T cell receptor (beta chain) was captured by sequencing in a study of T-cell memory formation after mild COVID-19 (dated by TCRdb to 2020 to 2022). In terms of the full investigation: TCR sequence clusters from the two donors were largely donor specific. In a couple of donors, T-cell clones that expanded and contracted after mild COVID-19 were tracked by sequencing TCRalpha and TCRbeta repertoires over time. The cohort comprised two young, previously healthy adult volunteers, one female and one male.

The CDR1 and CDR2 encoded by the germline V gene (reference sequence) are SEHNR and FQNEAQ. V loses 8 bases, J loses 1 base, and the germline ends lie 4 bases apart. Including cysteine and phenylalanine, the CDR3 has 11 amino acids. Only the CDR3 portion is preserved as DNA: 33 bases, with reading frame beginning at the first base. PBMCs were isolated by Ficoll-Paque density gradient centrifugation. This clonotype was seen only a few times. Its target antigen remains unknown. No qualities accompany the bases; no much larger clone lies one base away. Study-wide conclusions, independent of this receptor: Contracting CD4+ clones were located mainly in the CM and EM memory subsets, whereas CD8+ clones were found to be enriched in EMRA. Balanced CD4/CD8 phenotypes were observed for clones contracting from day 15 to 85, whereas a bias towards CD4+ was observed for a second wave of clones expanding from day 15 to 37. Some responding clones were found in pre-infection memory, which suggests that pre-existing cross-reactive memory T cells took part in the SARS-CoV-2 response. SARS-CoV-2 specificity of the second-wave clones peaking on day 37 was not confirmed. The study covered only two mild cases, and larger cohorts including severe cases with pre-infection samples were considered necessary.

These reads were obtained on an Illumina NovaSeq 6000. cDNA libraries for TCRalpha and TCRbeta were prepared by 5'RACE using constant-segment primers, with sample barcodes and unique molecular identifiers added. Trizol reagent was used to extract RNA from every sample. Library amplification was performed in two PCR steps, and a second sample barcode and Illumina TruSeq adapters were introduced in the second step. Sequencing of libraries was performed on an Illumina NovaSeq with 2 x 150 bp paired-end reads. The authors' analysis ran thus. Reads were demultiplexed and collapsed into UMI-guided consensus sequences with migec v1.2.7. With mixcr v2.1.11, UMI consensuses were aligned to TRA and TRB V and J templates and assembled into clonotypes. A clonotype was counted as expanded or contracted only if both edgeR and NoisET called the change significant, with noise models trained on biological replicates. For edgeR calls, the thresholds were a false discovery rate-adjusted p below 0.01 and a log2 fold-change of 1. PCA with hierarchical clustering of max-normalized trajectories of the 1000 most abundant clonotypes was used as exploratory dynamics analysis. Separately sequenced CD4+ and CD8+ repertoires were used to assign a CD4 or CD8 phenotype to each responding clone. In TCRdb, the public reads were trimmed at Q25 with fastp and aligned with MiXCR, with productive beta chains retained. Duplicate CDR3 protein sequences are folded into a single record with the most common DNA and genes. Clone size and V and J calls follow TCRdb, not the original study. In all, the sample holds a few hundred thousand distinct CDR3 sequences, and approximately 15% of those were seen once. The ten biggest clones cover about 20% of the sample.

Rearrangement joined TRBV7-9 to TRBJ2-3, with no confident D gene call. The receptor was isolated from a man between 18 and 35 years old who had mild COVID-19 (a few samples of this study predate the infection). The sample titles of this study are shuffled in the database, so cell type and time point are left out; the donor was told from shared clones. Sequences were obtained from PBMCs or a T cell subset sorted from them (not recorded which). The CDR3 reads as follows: CASGGTDTQYF. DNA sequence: TGTGCCAGCGGAGGCACAGATACGCAGTATTTT.